The next 10 T cell receptor beta chains were all read from a single sample in a study of tumour-infiltrating T cells in Burkitt lymphoma. Sequenced by immunoSEQ multiplex PCR; TCRdb stores in-frame clones only, minus some. The table shows over a thousand clones, with around 10% occurring only once. Sequencing was done on a sample of tumor tissue. The source is a human donor with Burkitt lymphoma.

This clone was counted only a few times. The genes are TRBV6-6 and TRBJ2-3; 10 nucleotides line up with TRBD2. CDR3 size: 15 residues. With 6 bases clipped from V and 1 base from J, the junction kept 4 bases outside the gene matches. Germline assignment: CDR1 MNHNY and CDR2 SVGAGI (reference sequence). In DNA, the CDR3 is TGTGCCAGCAGGTCCGGACTAGCGGGCACAGATACGCAGTATTTT. This translates into CASRSGLAGTDTQYF.

This clone turned up a few times. The rearrangement links TRBV5-8 to TRBJ1-2; no clear D gene. V gave up 7 bases and J gave up 13 bases, with 17 bases separating them. Germline-derived CDR1 and CDR2 are SGHTS and YDEGEE. This CDR3 spans 11 amino acids. CDR3 nucleotides: TGTGCCAGCTCCCCATATGCTTCGGTCACCTTC. As protein: CASSPYASVTF. The whole variable domain, filled in from reference TRBV5-8 and TRBJ1-2, reads EAGVTQSPTHLIKTRGQQATLRCSPISGHTSVYWYQQALGLGLQFLLWYDEGEERNRGNFPPRFSGRQFPNYSSELNVNALELEDSALYLCASSPYASVTFGSGTRLTVV.

The V call is TRBV4-1, the J call TRBJ1-1; no clear D. Germline CDR1 and CDR2: MGHRA and YSYEKL. V dropped 6 bases and J dropped 8 bases, with 13 bases sitting between them. The CDR3 consists of 12 residues. CDR3 sequence reads: CASSPTSAEAFF. As DNA, the CDR3 is TGCGCCAGCAGTCCAACTAGCGCCGAAGCTTTCTTT.

Regarding this clone: Different DNA sequences within this sample yield the same CDR3. The chain recombines TRBV4-2 with TRBJ1-1; 7 bases fit TRBD1. The V gene's germline CDR1 is LGHNA and CDR2 YNFKEQ. The CDR3 has 15 residues. The J segment lost 0 bases and the V segment lost 3 bases, leaving 4 bases of the junction unmatched. The CDR3 sequence is CASSQRQGMNTEAFF. The CDR3 nucleotides are TGTGCCAGCAGCCAGAGACAGGGAATGAACACTGAAGCTTTCTTT.

The chain employs TRBV30 and TRBJ2-1, with 15 bases identical to TRBD2. The CDR3 consists of 14 residues. CDR1 GTSNPN and CDR2 SVGIG come from the germline V gene (reference sequence). J lost 12 bases, V lost 3 bases, and 6 bases had no gene match. This CDR3 reads CAWRSGLAGGGQFF. As DNA, the CDR3 is TGTGCCTGGAGGTCGGGACTAGCGGGAGGAGGGCAGTTCTTC.

The V call is TRBV30, the J call TRBJ1-3; a possible D gene is TRBD1 (5 bases). Germline V gene data show CDR1 as GTSNPN and CDR2 as SVGIG (reference sequence). V was shortened by 4 bases and J by 1 base, with 11 bases between the two germline ends. The CDR3 covers 14 residues. CDR3 sequence: CAWTEGVSGNTIYF. CDR3 in DNA: TGTGCCTGGACGGAAGGGGTATCTGGAAACACCATATATTTT. The full variable domain, rest sourced from reference TRBV30 and TRBJ1-3, is SQTIHQWPATLVQPVGSPLSLECTVEGTSNPNLYWYRQAAGRGLQLLFYSVGIGQISSEVPQNLSASRPQDRQFILSSKKLLLSDSGFYLCAWTEGVSGNTIYFGEGSWLTVV.

The chain combines TRBV4-1 with TRBJ1-3; 7 positions agree with TRBD1. J lost 0 bases, V lost 2 bases, and 4 bases had no gene match. The CDR3 sequence is 16 residues long. Germline lookup yields CDR1 MGHRA and CDR2 YSYEKL. CDR3 bases: TGCGCCAGCAGCCAAACACAGGGGTTCTCTGGAAACACCATATATTTT. Amino acids: CASSQTQGFSGNTIYF.

This clone was observed a few times. The chain joins TRBV11-2 to TRBJ2-5; TRBD2 matches 7 bases. Germline V gene data show CDR1 as SGHAT and CDR2 as FQNNGV. The CDR3 spans 16 residues. The ends lost 2 bases at V and 4 bases at J; junction bases unmatched: 10. The CDR3 loop is CASSLNELGRGETQYF. CDR3 DNA sequence: TGTGCCAGCAGCTTAAATGAGTTAGGGAGGGGAGAGACCCAGTACTTC. Based on the CDR3 plus reference TRBV11-2 and TRBJ2-5, the full variable domain is EAGVAQSPRYKIIEKRQSVAFWCNPISGHATLYWYQQILGQGPKLLIQFQNNGVVDDSQLPKDRFSAERLKGVDSTLKIQPAKLEDSAVYLCASSLNELGRGETQYFGPGTRLLVL.

This clone appeared a few times. The gene calls are TRBV27 and TRBJ2-1, with a possible D match to TRBD2 (5 bases). There are 15 residues in the CDR3. Germline loops: CDR1 MNHEY, CDR2 SMNVEV (reference sequence). Trimming took off 2 bases at V and 6 bases at J, with 14 bases between the two ends. The DNA for the CDR3 is TGTGCCAGCAGTTTACGGGGAACCGGAATCAATGAGCAGTTCTTC. It encodes CASSLRGTGINEQFF.

The rearrangement links TRBV5-1 to TRBJ2-3; a weak D match, TRBD2 (5 bases). V was pared by 4 bases and J by 0 bases, with 15 bases between. The CDR3 spans 16 residues. Germline V gene lookup returns CDR1 SGHRS and CDR2 YFSETQ. The DNA of the CDR3 is TGCGCCAGCAGCCTTTGGACTGCACCGAGCACAGATACGCAGTATTTT. The encoded protein is CASSLWTAPSTDTQYF.